The next 3 T cell receptor beta chains were all read from a single sample in a study of shared clonotypes between healthy human individuals. Libraries were prepared by immunoSEQ multiplex PCR; TCRdb keeps only in-frame clonotypes and omits some of them. The table lists about 580,000 clones, roughly 98% of them singletons. CD45RO negativity and positive selection for CCR7 defined naive CD8 cells, a population that excluded terminally differentiated effector memory CD45RA+ cells. Sequenced material: naive CD8+ T cells sorted from blood. These receptor sequences come from a man aged 25-45 years in good health.

This sequence joins TRBV7-2 and TRBJ2-3, with a tentative D call TRBD2 (6 bases). The CDR3 totals 16 residues. V lost 5 bases and J 2 bases, leaving 17 bases between the germline ends. From germline, CDR1 is SGHTA and CDR2 FQGNSA. The CDR3 protein is CASSLSGPLVTDTQYF. In DNA, the CDR3 is TGTGCCAGCAGCCTCAGCGGGCCCCTCGTCACAGATACGCAGTATTTT.

The chain employs TRBV9 and TRBJ1-1; the D gene is possibly TRBD1 (5 bases). Germline V gives CDR1 SGDLS, CDR2 YYNGEE. V was shortened by 4 bases and J by 1 base, with 20 bases between the two germline ends. The CDR3 runs 17 residues. CDR3 region: CASSPRDWRRENTEAFF. CDR3 bases: TGTGCCAGCAGCCCCAGGGATTGGCGAAGAGAGAACACTGAAGCTTTCTTT.

V and J are TRBV28 and TRBJ2-5; D possibly corresponds to TRBD2 (6 bases). Between the trimmed V and J ends, which lost 2 bases and 4 bases, there was a span of 8 bases. CDR1 is MDHEN, CDR2 SYDVKM, per germline. This CDR3 is built from 13 residues. CDR3 nucleotide sequence: TGTGCCAGCAGTTTAGCGGAGGGAGAGACCCAGTACTTC. Amino acids: CASSLAEGETQYF.